A selection of T cell receptor beta chains follows, all from one sample in a study of blood T cell repertoires in COVID-19. Assay: immunoSEQ multiplex PCR; the TCRdb copy retains only in-frame clones and omits some. Of around 150,000 clones in the sample, roughly 80% are singletons; the top ten hold about 7.8%. The sequenced sample consisted of peripheral blood. The receptor set was obtained from a man aged 60 to 69 with acute or convalescent COVID-19. Each CDR3 is given with its conserved first and last residue. The D gene is left open where the match is weak. Not all rows give a size; the values are once, few, many and, for expanded clones, a class.

>.|TRBJ1-1|TRBV13|.
CASSLDRDTEAFF
TGTGCCAGCAGCCTCGATCGGGACACTGAAGCTTTCTTT
>.|TRBJ1-4|TRBV2|.
CASRGRRREEEKLFF
TGTGCCAGCAGAGGACGTAGGAGGGAAGAGGAAAAACTGTTTTTT
>TRBD2|TRBJ2-3|TRBV15|.
CATSGGTSGDTQYF
TGTGCCACCAGCGGAGGGACTAGTGGAGATACGCAGTATTTT
>.|TRBJ1-1|TRBV21-1|.
CASTEQHPNTEAFF
TGTGCCAGCACGGAACAGCATCCGAACACTGAAGCTTTCTTT
>TRBD2|TRBJ2-1|TRBV11-3|.
CASSTTSGGADEQFF
TGTGCCAGCAGCACGACTAGCGGGGGGGCGGATGAGCAGTTCTTC
>TRBD2|TRBJ2-5|TRBV3-1/TRBV3-2|.
CASSQDWGAGGPETQYF
TGTGCCAGCAGCCAAGATTGGGGAGCGGGGGGGCCAGAGACCCAGTACTTC
>.|TRBJ1-4|TRBV5-6|.
CASSFRVKDEKLFF
TGTGCCAGCAGCTTCAGGGTAAAGGATGAAAAACTGTTTTTT
>TRBD2|TRBJ2-1|TRBV2|.
CASKSGGDSYNEQFF
TGTGCCAGCAAGAGCGGGGGTGACTCCTACAATGAGCAGTTCTTC
>.|TRBJ1-1|TRBV20-1|.
CSASEQGYTEAFF
TGCAGTGCTAGTGAACAGGGCTACACTGAAGCTTTCTTT
>.|TRBJ2-7|TRBV9|.
CASSVGPAGGQYF
TGTGCCAGCAGCGTAGGACCGGCAGGAGGGCAGTACTTC
>.|TRBJ1-1|TRBV12-3/TRBV12-4|.
CASWGENTEAFF
TGTGCCAGTTGGGGGGAAAACACTGAAGCTTTCTTT
>TRBD1|TRBJ2-7|TRBV5-4|many
CASSWGQGATYEQYF
TGTGCCAGCAGCTGGGGACAGGGCGCTACCTACGAGCAGTACTTC
>.|TRBJ2-7|TRBV28|.
CASSFLEGTASYEQYF
TGTGCCAGCAGTTTCCTGGAGGGTACGGCTTCCTACGAGCAGTACTTC
>TRBD2|TRBJ2-5|TRBV2|.
CASSESSGGAYQETQYF
TGTGCCAGCAGTGAATCAAGCGGGGGAGCATACCAAGAGACCCAGTACTTC
>TRBD1|TRBJ2-7|TRBV29-1|.
CSVEAPTGVREQYF
TGCAGCGTTGAAGCTCCGACAGGGGTTCGGGAGCAGTACTTC
>TRBD2|TRBJ2-3|TRBV30|.
CAWTSGESDTQYF
TGTGCCTGGACTAGCGGGGAATCGGATACGCAGTATTTT
>.|TRBJ1-5|TRBV4-3|.
CASSQDRVSNQPQHF
TGCGCCAGCAGCCAAGATCGGGTTAGCAATCAGCCCCAGCATTTT
>.|TRBJ2-1|TRBV11-3|.
CASSLDAANEQFF
TGTGCCAGCAGCTTAGATGCGGCCAATGAGCAGTTCTTC
>TRBD1|TRBJ1-1|TRBV3-1/TRBV3-2|.
CASSHLVGTAQNTEAFF
TGTGCCAGCAGCCACCTCGTAGGGACAGCCCAGAACACTGAAGCTTTCTTT
>.|TRBJ1-6|TRBV18|.
CASSPLEGVNSPLHF
TGTGCCAGCTCACCACTAGAAGGGGTGAATTCACCCCTCCACTTT
>.|TRBJ2-6|TRBV10-3|.
CAISAPPLLRGSGANVLTF
TGTGCCATCAGTGCTCCTCCATTGCTCAGGGGATCTGGGGCCAACGTCCTGACTTTC
>.|TRBJ2-3|TRBV10-2|.
CASSESRGGTDTQYF
TGCGCCAGCAGTGAAAGTCGGGGTGGCACAGATACGCAGTATTTT
>TRBD2|TRBJ2-1|TRBV18|.
CASSLGTSGGSSYNEQFF
TGTGCCAGCTCACTAGGGACTAGCGGGGGGAGCTCCTACAATGAGCAGTTCTTC
>TRBD1|TRBJ2-1|TRBV19|.
CASTPGQGVYEQFF
TGTGCCAGCACTCCGGGACAGGGGGTCTATGAGCAGTTCTTC
>TRBD1|TRBJ2-7|TRBV11-2|.
CASSLGGTGTREQYF
TGTGCCAGCAGCTTAGGCGGGACAGGGACCAGAGAGCAGTACTTC
>.|TRBJ2-7|TRBV7-6|.
CASSLGYGQPYEQYF
TGTGCCAGCAGCTTAGGATATGGACAGCCCTACGAGCAGTACTTC
>.|TRBJ2-7|TRBV5-8|once
CASSFLVLSEQYF
TGTGCCAGCAGCTTTTTAGTACTGAGCGAGCAGTACTTC
>TRBD1|TRBJ2-7|TRBV6-1|.
CASSQRQGAGYEQYF
TGTGCCAGCAGTCAAAGACAGGGGGCGGGTTACGAGCAGTACTTC
>TRBD2|TRBJ2-3|TRBV2|.
CASSDRSGGVGDTQYF
TGTGCCAGCAGTGACCGTAGCGGGGGAGTGGGAGATACGCAGTATTTT
>TRBD1|TRBJ1-2|TRBV18|.
CASSPSPTGLNGYTF
TGTGCCAGCTCACCGAGCCCGACAGGGCTGAATGGCTACACCTTC
>TRBD1|TRBJ1-2|TRBV5-4|.
CASSLVQGAVDGYTF
TGTGCCAGCAGCTTGGTCCAGGGGGCAGTGGATGGCTACACCTTC
>TRBD2|TRBJ2-3|TRBV10-3|.
CATRWTSGGNTDTQYF
TGTGCCACCAGATGGACTAGCGGGGGAAACACAGATACGCAGTATTTT
>TRBD2|TRBJ2-1|TRBV10-3|.
CAISRAGTSGANEQFF
TGTGCCATCAGTCGAGCTGGGACTAGCGGGGCGAATGAGCAGTTCTTC
>.|TRBJ1-2|TRBV19|.
CASRSGAGGGYTF
TGTGCCAGTAGAAGCGGGGCCGGCGGTGGCTACACCTTC
>.|TRBJ1-5|TRBV24-1|.
CATGSPPPQHF
TGTGCCACCGGCTCACCCCCGCCCCAGCATTTT
>TRBD1|TRBJ2-2|TRBV11-2|.
CASTGTWTGVGELFF
TGTGCCAGCACCGGTACTTGGACAGGTGTCGGGGAGCTGTTTTTT
>TRBD2|TRBJ2-1|TRBV6-1|.
CASSENLAGGRNEQFF
TGTGCCAGCAGTGAAAACCTAGCGGGGGGGCGAAATGAGCAGTTCTTC
>TRBD1|TRBJ1-4|TRBV19|.
CASSSTGGAATNEKLFF
TGTGCCAGTAGCTCGACAGGGGGCGCGGCTACTAATGAAAAACTGTTTTTT
>TRBD2|TRBJ2-2|TRBV7-8|.
CASSPRPRGESTGELFF
TGTGCCAGCAGCCCCCGACCTCGGGGGGAGAGCACCGGGGAGCTGTTTTTT
>TRBD1|TRBJ2-1|TRBV7-2|.
CASRQAQGAANEQFF
TGTGCCAGCAGACAAGCACAGGGGGCGGCCAATGAGCAGTTCTTC
>.|TRBJ2-3|TRBV7-3|.
CASSLMTGISTTDTQYF
TGTGCCAGCAGCTTAATGACCGGGATATCCACCACAGATACGCAGTATTTT
>.|TRBJ1-5|TRBV5-6|.
CASSPGGGNQPQHF
TGTGCCAGCAGCCCCGGGGGTGGCAATCAGCCCCAGCATTTT
>TRBD2|TRBJ2-5|TRBV7-2|.
CASSPPPGGETQYF
TGTGCCAGCAGCCCCCCCCCGGGGGGGGAGACCCAGTACTTC
>.|TRBJ1-5|TRBV6-5|.
CASSYSENQPQHF
TGTGCCAGCAGTTACTCGGAGAATCAGCCCCAGCATTTT